Each of the 10 T cell receptor beta chains below was sequenced from the same sample in a study of blood T cell repertoires in COVID-19. Generated by immunoSEQ multiplex PCR, the TCRdb table keeps only in-frame clones and is missing some. The sample holds fewer than 250,000 clones, more than 60% seen once. Sequencing input: peripheral blood. These receptors were obtained from a woman in her 50s with acute or convalescent COVID-19.

V gene TRBV28 combines with J gene TRBJ1-5; possible D gene TRBD1, 6 bases. This CDR3 is 13 amino acids long. V was clipped by 6 bases and J by 5 bases, with 11 bases between them. Germline V CDR1 and CDR2: MDHEN, SYDVKM. The CDR3: CASRGQSYQPQHF. The CDR3 nucleotides are TGTGCCAGCAGAGGACAGAGCTATCAGCCCCAGCATTTT.

The V gene is TRBV29-1, the J gene TRBJ1-5; no clear D gene. CDR3 length equals 13 residues. With 6 bases removed from V and 2 bases from J, the gap between germline ends came to 11 bases. Germline CDR1 reads SQVTM; CDR2 reads ANQGSEA. CDR3 nucleotides: TGCAGCGTAGTCCCGGGAGGCAATCAGCCCCAGCATTTT. It is translated as CSVVPGGNQPQHF.

The V gene is TRBV4-3, the J gene TRBJ2-5, with a weak D call TRBD2 (5 bases). This CDR3 spans 17 amino acids. V lost 3 bases, J lost 4 bases, and 21 bases lay in between. From germline, CDR1 is LGHNA and CDR2 YSLEER. The CDR3 DNA sequence: TGCGCCAGCAGCCAGGGTCCTCGACTCAGCGAGGGAGAGACCCAGTACTTC. It specifies CASSQGPRLSEGETQYF.

This sequence joins TRBV19 and TRBJ1-5; 7 nucleotides line up with TRBD1. The germline V gene encodes CDR1 LNHDA and CDR2 SQIVND (reference sequence). The CDR3 is 16 residues long. V lost 4 bases to trimming and J lost 2 bases; unmatched junction nucleotides: 8. The CDR3 is CASSRAGGKGNQPQHF. DNA for the CDR3: TGTGCCAGTAGTAGGGCAGGGGGAAAGGGCAATCAGCCCCAGCATTTT.

The rearrangement uses TRBV12-3 or TRBV12-4 and TRBJ2-1; no clear D gene. The ends were cut back, 6 bases at V and 12 bases at J, with 15 bases in the middle. The length of the CDR3 is 12 residues. The CDR3 reads CASRKFVGGQFF. CDR3 DNA sequence: TGTGCCAGCAGGAAATTCGTCGGCGGGCAGTTCTTC.

The table lists this clone with a count of one. This chain joins TRBV9 and TRBJ2-1; D may be TRBD2 (5 bases). Germline loops: CDR1 SGDLS, CDR2 YYNGEE. V shed 0 bases and J shed 3 bases, with 10 bases lying between them. CDR3 length equals 15 residues. CDR3 sequence reads: CASSVGSGNYNEQFF. The CDR3 DNA is TGTGCCAGCAGCGTAGGAAGCGGTAACTACAATGAGCAGTTCTTC. Combining the CDR3 with reference TRBV9 and TRBJ2-1 gives the whole variable domain DSGVTQTPKHLITATGQRVTLRCSPRSGDLSVYWYQQSLDQGLQFLIQYYNGEERAKGNILERFSAQQFPDLHSELNLSSLELGDSALYFCASSVGSGNYNEQFFGPGTRLTVL.

This clone has only one observation. V gene TRBV5-1 combines with J gene TRBJ2-2; D may be TRBD2 (6 bases). Germline values: CDR1 SGHRS, CDR2 YFSETQ. V was clipped by 5 bases and J by 0 bases, with 11 bases between them. This CDR3 spans 15 amino acids. DNA for the CDR3: TGCGCCAGCAGACCGGGGGTGTCGAACACCGGGGAGCTGTTTTTT. Protein: CASRPGVSNTGELFF.

The V call is TRBV19, the J call TRBJ1-6, with TRBD1 matching over 8 bases. V shed 3 bases and J 7 bases; nucleotides not matched to a gene: 5. The CDR3 length is 15 residues. The germline V gene encodes CDR1 LNHDA and CDR2 SQIVND (reference sequence). The CDR3 coding sequence is TGTGCCAGTAGTATCGGGAACAGGGGGAATTCACCCCTCCACTTT. Translated: CASSIGNRGNSPLHF. The variable domain in full, with the rest retrieved from reference TRBV19 and TRBJ1-6, is DGGITQSPKYLFRKEGQNVTLSCEQNLNHDAMYWYRQDPGQGLRLIYYSQIVNDFQKGDIAEGYSVSREKKESFPLTVTSAQKNPTAFYLCASSIGNRGNSPLHFGNGTRLTVT.

The J gene is TRBJ2-7, the V gene TRBV5-1; 7 bases line up with TRBD1. Losses at the gene ends were 0 bases for V and 0 bases for J; bases not matched to a gene: 3. CDR1 is SGHRS, CDR2 YFSETQ, per germline. This CDR3 comprises 15 residues. The CDR3 region is CASSLGDRGSYEQYF. In nucleotides, the CDR3 is TGCGCCAGCAGCTTGGGGGACAGAGGCTCCTACGAGCAGTACTTC.

In its sample, this clone was seen a few times. CDR3: CASSINLQGARNIQYF. The CDR3 nucleotides read TGTGCCAGTAGTATAAACCTTCAGGGGGCTCGGAACATTCAGTACTTC. V usage is TRBV19 and J usage is TRBJ2-4; 8 nucleotides agree with TRBD1. V dropped 2 bases and J dropped 7; count of bases not matched to a gene: 10. This CDR3 contains 16 residues. CDR1 and CDR2 from the germline V gene are LNHDA and SQIVND (reference sequence). Full variable domain (missing parts from reference TRBV19 and TRBJ2-4): DGGITQSPKYLFRKEGQNVTLSCEQNLNHDAMYWYRQDPGQGLRLIYYSQIVNDFQKGDIAEGYSVSREKKESFPLTVTSAQKNPTAFYLCASSINLQGARNIQYFGAGTRLSVL.